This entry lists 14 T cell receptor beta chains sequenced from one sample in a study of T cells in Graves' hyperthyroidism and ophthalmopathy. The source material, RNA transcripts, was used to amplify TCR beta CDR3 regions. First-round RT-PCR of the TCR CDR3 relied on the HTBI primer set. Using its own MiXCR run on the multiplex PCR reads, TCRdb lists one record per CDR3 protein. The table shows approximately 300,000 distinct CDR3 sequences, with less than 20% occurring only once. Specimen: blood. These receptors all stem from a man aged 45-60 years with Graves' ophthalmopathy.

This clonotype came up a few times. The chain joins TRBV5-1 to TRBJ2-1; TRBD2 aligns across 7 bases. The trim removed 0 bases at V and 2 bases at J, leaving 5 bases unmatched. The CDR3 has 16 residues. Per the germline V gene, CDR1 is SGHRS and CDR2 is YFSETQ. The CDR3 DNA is TGCGCCAGCAGCTTGGCGCGCGGGAGCCCCTACAATGAGCAGTTCTTC. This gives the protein CASSLARGSPYNEQFF.

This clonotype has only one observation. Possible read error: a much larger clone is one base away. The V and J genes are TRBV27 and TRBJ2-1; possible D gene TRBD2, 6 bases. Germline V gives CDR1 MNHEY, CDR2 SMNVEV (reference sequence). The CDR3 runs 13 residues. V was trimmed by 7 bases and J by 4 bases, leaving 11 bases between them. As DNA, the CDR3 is TGTGCCAGCACGTCGGGGAGGTACAATGAGCAGTTCTTC. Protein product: CASTSGRYNEQFF.

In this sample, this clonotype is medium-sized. CDR3 residues: CASRPAGSTYEQYF. The CDR3 coding sequence is TGTGCCAGCAGACCAGCGGGCAGTACCTACGAGCAGTACTTC. This rearrangement joins TRBV2 to TRBJ2-7; D is perhaps TRBD2 (6 bases). The CDR3 length is 14 residues. V was pared by 6 bases and J by 2 bases, with 14 bases between. Germline CDR1 and CDR2: SNHLY and FYNNEI.

The CDR3 protein is CASSSEISPLHF. Here the CDR3 DNA reads TGTGCCAGCAGCTCTGAGATTTCACCCCTCCACTTT. The chain joins TRBV7-8 to TRBJ1-6; no clear D. The CDR3 runs 12 residues. CDR1 SGHVS and CDR2 FQNEAQ come from the germline V gene. Trimming removed 4 bases from V and 9 bases from J, with 7 bases in between.

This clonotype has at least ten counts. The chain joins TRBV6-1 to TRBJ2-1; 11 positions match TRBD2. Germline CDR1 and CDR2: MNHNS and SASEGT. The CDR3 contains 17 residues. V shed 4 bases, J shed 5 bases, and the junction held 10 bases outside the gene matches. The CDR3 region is CASSVLLAGVIDNEQFF. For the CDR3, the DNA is TGTGCCAGCAGTGTATTACTAGCGGGAGTTATCGACAATGAGCAGTTCTTC.

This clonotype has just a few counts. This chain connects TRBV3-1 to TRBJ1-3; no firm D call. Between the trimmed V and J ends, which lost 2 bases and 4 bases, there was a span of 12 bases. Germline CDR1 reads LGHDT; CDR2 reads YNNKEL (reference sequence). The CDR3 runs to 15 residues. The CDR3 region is CASSQRRQPGNTIYF. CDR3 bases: TGTGCCAGCAGCCAACGTCGCCAGCCAGGAAACACCATATATTTT.

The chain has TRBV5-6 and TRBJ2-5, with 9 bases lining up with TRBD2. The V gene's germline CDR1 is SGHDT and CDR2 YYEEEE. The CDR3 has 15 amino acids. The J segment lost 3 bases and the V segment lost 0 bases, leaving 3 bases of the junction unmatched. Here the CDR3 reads CASSLALAGKETQYF. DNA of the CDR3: TGTGCCAGCAGCTTGGCCCTAGCGGGAAAAGAGACCCAGTACTTC.

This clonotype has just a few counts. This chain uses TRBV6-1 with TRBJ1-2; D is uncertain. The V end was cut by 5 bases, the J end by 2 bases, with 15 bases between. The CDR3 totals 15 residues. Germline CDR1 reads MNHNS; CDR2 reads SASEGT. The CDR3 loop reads CASSSPRRSNYGYTF. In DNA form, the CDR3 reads TGTGCCAGCAGTTCCCCACGGAGATCAAACTATGGCTACACCTTC.

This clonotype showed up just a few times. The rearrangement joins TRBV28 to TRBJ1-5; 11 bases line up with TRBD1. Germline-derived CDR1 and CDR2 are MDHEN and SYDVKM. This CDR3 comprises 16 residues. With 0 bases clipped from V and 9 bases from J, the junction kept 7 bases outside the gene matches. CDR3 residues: CASSLWGQGGIRPQHF. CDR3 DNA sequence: TGTGCCAGCAGTTTATGGGGACAGGGGGGGATAAGGCCCCAGCATTTT.

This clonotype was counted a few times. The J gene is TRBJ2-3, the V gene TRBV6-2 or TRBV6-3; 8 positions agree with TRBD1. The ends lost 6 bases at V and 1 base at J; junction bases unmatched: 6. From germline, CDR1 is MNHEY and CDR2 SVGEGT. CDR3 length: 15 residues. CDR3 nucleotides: TGTGCCAGCAGACCCCGGACAGGGCGCACAGATACGCAGTATTTT. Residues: CASRPRTGRTDTQYF.

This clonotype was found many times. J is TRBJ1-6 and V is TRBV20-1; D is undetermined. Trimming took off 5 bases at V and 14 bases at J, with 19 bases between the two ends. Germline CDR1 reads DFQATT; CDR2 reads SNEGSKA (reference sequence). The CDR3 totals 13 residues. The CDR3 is CSALPDRYLTLHF. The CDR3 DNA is TGCAGTGCTCTTCCCGACCGGTATCTGACCCTCCACTTT.

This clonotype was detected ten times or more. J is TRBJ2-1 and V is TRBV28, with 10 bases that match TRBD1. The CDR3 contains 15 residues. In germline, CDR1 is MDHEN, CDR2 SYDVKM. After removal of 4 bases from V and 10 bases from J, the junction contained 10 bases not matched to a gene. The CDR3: CASSSAPGQGKEQFF. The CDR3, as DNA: TGTGCCAGCAGTTCCGCCCCGGGACAGGGGAAGGAGCAGTTCTTC.

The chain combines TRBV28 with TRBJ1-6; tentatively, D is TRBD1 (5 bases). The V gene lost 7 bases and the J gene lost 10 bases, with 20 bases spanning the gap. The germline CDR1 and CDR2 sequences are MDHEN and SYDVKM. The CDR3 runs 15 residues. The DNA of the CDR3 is TGTGCCAGCAATACGTGGGCAGGGAGAGAATCACCCCTCCACTTT. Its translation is CASNTWAGRESPLHF.

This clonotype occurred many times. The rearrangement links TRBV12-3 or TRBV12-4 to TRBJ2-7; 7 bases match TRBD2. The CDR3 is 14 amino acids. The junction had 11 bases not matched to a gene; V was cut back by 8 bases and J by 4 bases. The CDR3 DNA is TGTGCCAGCGGGCCGGAGGGACTACAATACGAGCAGTACTTC. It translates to CASGPEGLQYEQYF.